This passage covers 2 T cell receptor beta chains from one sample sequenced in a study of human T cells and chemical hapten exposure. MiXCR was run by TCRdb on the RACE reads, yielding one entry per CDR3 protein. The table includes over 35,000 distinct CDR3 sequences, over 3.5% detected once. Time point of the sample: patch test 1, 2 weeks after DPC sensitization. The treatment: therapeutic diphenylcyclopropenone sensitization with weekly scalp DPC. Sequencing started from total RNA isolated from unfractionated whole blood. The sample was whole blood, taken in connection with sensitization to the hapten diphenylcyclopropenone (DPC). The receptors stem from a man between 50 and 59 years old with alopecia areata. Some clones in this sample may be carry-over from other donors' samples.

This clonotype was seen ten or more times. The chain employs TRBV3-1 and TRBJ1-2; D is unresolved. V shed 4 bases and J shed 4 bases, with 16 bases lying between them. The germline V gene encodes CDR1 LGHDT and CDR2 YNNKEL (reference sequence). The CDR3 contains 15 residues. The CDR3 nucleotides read TGTGCCAGCAGCCCCCAGGCCTTCGGATCCTATGGCTACACCTTC. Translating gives CASSPQAFGSYGYTF.

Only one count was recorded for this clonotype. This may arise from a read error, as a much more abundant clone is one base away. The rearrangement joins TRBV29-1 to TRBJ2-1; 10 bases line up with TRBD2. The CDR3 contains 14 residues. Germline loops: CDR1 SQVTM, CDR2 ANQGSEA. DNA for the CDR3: TGCAGCGCTGAAGATCCTAGCGGGAGTCGGGAGCAGTTCTTC. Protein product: CSAEDPSGSREQFF.